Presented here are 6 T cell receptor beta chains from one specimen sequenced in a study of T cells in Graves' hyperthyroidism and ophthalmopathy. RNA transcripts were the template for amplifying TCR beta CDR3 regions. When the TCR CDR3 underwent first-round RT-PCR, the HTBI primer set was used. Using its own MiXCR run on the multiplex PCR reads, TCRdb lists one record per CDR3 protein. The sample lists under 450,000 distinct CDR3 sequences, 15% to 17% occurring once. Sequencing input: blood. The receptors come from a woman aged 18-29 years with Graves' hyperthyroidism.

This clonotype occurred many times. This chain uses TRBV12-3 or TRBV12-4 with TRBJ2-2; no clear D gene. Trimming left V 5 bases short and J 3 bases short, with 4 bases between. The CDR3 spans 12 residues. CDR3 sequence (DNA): TGTGCCAGCAGTAGGGACACCGGGGAGCTGTTTTTT. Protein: CASSRDTGELFF.

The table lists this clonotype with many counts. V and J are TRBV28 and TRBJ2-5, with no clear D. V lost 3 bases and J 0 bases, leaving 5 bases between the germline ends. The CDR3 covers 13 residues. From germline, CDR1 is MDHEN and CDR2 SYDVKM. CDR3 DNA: TGTGCCAGCAGTTTCGTCTACCAAGAGACCCAGTACTTC. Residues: CASSFVYQETQYF. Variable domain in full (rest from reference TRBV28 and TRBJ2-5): DVKVTQSSRYLVKRTGEKVFLECVQDMDHENMFWYRQDPGLGLRLIYFSYDVKMKEKGDIPEGYSVSREKKERFSLILESASTNQTSMYLCASSFVYQETQYFGPGTRLLVL.

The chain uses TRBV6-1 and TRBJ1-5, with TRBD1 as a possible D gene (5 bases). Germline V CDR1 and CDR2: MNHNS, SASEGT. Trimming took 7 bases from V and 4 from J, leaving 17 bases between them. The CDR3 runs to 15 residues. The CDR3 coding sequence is TGTGCCAGCAACCCCCTGGGAGGGGTTAATCAGCCCCAGCATTTT. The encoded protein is CASNPLGGVNQPQHF.

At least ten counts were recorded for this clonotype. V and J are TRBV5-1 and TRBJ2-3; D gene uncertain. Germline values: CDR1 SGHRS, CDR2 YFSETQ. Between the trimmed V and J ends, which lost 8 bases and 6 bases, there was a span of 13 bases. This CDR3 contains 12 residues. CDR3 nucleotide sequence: TGCGCCAGGACTCCTACTGGGGATACGCAGTATTTT. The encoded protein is CARTPTGDTQYF. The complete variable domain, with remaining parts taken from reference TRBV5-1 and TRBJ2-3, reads KAGVTQTPRYLIKTRGQQVTLSCSPISGHRSVSWYQQTPGQGLQFLFEYFSETQRNKGNFPGRFSGRQFSNSRSEMNVSTLELGDSALYLCARTPTGDTQYFGPGTRLTVL.

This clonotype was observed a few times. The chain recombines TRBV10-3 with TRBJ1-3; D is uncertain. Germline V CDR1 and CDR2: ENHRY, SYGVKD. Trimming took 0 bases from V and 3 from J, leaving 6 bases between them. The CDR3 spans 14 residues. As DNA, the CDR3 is TGTGCCATCAGTGAGTCTGGAAGTGGAAACACCATATATTTT. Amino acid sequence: CAISESGSGNTIYF.

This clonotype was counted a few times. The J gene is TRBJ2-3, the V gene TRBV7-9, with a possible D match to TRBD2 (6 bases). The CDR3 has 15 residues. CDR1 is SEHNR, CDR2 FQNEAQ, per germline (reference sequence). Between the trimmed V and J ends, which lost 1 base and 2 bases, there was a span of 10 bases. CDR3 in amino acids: CASSLVAAATDTQYF. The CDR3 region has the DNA TGTGCCAGCAGCTTAGTAGCGGCCGCCACAGATACGCAGTATTTT.